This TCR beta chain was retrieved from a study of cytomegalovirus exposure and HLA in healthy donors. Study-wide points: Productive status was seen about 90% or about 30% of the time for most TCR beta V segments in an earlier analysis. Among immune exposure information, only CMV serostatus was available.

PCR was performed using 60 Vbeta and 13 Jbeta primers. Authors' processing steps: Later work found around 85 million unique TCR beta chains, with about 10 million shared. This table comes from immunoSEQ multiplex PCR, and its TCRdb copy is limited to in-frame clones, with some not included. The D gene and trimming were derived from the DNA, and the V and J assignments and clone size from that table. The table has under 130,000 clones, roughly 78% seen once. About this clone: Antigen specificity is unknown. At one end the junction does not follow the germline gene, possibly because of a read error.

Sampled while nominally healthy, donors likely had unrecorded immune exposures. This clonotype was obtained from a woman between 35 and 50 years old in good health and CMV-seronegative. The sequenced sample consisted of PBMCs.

CDR3 in DNA: TGTGCCAGTAGTACCAGACTGGGTGACTATGGCTGCACCTTC. It codes for CASSTRLGDYGCTF. The chain joins TRBV19 to TRBJ1-2; no clear D gene. The CDR3 is made up of 14 amino acids. The germline V gene encodes CDR1 LNHDA and CDR2 SQIVND (reference sequence).